The clone carrying this TCR beta chain has only one observation. Its antigen remains unknown. The CDR3 loop spans 10 amino acids. Per the germline V gene, CDR1 is GTSNPN and CDR2 is SVGIG (reference sequence). The V gene lost 5 bases and the J gene lost 5 bases, with 6 bases spanning the gap. Assay used: immunoSEQ multiplex PCR; TCRdb lists only in-frame clones, some missing. The table has hundreds of thousands of clones, about 93% seen once. This entry comes from a study of T cell responses to AZD1222 COVID-19 vaccine. Study observations and caveats: Repertoires were sampled only after the peak T cell response.

This TCR was sampled from an adult in good health. Source: peripheral blood, taken on day 0 of MenACWY control vaccination. The V and J genes are TRBV30 and TRBJ1-1; D unclear. For the CDR3, the DNA is TGTGCCTGGGGTCGGACTGAAGCTTTCTTT. As protein: CAWGRTEAFF. The whole variable domain, remainder taken from reference TRBV30 and TRBJ1-1, is SQTIHQWPATLVQPVGSPLSLECTVEGTSNPNLYWYRQAAGRGLQLLFYSVGIGQISSEVPQNLSASRPQDRQFILSSKKLLLSDSGFYLCAWGRTEAFFGQGTRLTVV.